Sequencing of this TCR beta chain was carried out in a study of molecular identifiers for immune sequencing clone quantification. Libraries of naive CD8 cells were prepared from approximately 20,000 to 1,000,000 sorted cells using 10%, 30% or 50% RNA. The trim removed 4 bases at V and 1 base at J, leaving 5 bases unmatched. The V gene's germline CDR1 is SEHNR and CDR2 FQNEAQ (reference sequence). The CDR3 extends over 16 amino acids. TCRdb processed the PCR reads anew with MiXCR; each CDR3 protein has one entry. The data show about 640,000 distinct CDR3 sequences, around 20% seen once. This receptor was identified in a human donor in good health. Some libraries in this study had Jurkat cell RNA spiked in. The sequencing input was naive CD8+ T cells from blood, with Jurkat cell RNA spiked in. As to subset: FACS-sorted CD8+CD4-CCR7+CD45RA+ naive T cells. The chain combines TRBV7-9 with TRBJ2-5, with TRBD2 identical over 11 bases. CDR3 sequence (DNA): TGTGCCAGCAGCTCCAGACTAGCGGGGATCCAAGAGACCCAGTACTTC. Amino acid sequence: CASSSRLAGIQETQYF.